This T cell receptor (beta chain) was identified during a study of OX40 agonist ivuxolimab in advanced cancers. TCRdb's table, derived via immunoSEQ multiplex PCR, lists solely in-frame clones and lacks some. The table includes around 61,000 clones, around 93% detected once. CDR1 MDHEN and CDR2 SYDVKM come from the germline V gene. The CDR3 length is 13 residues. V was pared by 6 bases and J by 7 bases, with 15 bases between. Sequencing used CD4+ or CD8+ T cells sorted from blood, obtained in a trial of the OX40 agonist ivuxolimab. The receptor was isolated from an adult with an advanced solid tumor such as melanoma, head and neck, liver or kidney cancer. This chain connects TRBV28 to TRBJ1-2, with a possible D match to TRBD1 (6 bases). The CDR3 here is CASRQQGGGGYTF. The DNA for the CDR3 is TGTGCCAGCAGGCAACAGGGAGGTGGTGGCTACACCTTC.